This T cell receptor beta chain was recovered during a study of blood T cells in healthy people across ages. Primers used in a second PCR of about 6 to 12 cycles were a sample-barcoded 5' primer and a J-beta primer mix. TCRdb independently ran MiXCR on the 5' RACE reads; one entry per CDR3 protein. The table shows about 1.4 million distinct CDR3 sequences, with roughly 64% occurring only once. The TCR originated in a man between 18 and 29 years old in good health. Sequences were obtained from blood.

The CDR3 here is CSATNAGHQTQHF. For the CDR3, the DNA is TGCAGCGCAACCAACGCGGGACACCAAACACAGCATTTT. The chain recombines TRBV29-1 with TRBJ1-5, with D maybe TRBD1 (6 bases). There are 13 residues in the CDR3. Germline lookup yields CDR1 SQVTM and CDR2 ANQGSEA. V lost 7 bases to trimming and J lost 13 bases, with 23 bases between them.